This TCR beta chain was obtained from a study of T cells in localized non-small cell lung cancer. This clone was observed a single time. The data were produced by immunoSEQ multiplex PCR, yet TCRdb's version contains in-frame clones alone and is incomplete. The table includes tens of thousands of clones, 70% to 90% detected once. CDR1 and CDR2 from the germline V gene are MDHEN and SYDVKM. V was trimmed by 8 bases and J by 8 bases, leaving 19 bases between them. This CDR3 has 14 amino acids. The sample in question was peripheral blood, obtained before any cancer treatment. The chain has TRBV28 and TRBJ2-1; no definite D call. This receptor was obtained from a female donor older than 55 with stage I lung adenocarcinoma. CDR3: CASSGTGPYDEQFF. The CDR3 DNA reads as TGTGCCAGCTCCGGTACGGGCCCGTACGATGAGCAGTTCTTC.